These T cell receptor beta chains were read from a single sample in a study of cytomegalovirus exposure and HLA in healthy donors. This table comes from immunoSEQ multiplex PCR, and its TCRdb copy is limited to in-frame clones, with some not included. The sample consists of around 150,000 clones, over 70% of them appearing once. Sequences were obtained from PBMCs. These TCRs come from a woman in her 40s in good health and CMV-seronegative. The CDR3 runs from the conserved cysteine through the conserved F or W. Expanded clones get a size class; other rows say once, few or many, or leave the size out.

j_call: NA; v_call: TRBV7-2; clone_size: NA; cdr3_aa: CASSLQSGLTYEQYF
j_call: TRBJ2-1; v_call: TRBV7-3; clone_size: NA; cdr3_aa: CASSLSPPHSGSFGNEQFF
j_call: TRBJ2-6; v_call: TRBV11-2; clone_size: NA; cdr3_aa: CASSPGGLRANVLTF
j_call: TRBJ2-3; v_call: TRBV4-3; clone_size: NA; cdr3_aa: CASSQGRGRTDTQYF
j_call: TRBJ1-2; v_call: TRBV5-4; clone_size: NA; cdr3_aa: CASSPLRRGGTNYGYTF
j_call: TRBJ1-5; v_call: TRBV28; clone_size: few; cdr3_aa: CASTQGGANQPQHF
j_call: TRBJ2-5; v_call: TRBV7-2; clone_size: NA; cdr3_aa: CASSWGQGAGPQETQYF
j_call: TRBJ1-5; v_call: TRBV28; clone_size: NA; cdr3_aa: CASSRPTGNSNQPQHF
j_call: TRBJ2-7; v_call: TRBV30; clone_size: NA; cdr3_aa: CASGQSSYEQYF
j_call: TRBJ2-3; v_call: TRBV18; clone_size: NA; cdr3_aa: CASSPKHTDTQYF
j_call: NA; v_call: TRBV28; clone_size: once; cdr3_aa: CASSRISGTYEQYF
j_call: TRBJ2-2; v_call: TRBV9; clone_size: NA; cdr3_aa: CASSIRTGANTGELFF
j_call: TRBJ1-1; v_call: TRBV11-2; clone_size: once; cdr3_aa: CASSNWDRGHDTEAFF
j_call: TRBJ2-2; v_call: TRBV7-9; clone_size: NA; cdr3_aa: CASSLRDFTGELFF
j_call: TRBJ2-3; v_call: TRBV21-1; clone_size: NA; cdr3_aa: CASSKFKRRQEECGTDTQYF
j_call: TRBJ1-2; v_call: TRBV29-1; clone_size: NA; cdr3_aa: CSVPLGRSTHYGYTF
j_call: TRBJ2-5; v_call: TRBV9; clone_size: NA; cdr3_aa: CASSPSGRLQETQYF
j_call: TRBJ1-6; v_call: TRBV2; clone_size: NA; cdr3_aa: CASSLGQGGLESPLHF
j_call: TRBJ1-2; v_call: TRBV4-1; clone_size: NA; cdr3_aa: CASSQAGNSWGGYTF
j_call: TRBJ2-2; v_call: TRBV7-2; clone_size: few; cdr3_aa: CASSLSTATGELFF
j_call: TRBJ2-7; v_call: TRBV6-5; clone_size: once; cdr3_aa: CASSLTGYGSIF
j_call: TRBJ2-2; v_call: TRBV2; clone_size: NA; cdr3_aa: CASSGRLAGSTGELFF
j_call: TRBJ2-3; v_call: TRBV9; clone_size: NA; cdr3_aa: CASSVGLAGPTDTQYF
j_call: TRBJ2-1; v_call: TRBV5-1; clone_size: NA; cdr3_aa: CASSDTGADYNEQFF
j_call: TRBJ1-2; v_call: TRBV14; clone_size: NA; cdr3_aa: CASSPRIGGSGYTF
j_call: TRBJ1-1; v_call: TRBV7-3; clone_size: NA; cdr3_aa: CASSVAGGNTEAFF
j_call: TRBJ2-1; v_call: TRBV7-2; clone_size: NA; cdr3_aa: CASSLGLADNNEQFF
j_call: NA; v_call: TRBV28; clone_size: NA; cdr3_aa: CASSFPFVGEGEQYF
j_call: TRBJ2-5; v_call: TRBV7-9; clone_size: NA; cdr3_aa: CSSSFTGDQETQYF
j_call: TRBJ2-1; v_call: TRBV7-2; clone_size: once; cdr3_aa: CASSWDRGREQFF
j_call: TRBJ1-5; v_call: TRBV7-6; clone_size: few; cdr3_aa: CASSGGDQPQHF